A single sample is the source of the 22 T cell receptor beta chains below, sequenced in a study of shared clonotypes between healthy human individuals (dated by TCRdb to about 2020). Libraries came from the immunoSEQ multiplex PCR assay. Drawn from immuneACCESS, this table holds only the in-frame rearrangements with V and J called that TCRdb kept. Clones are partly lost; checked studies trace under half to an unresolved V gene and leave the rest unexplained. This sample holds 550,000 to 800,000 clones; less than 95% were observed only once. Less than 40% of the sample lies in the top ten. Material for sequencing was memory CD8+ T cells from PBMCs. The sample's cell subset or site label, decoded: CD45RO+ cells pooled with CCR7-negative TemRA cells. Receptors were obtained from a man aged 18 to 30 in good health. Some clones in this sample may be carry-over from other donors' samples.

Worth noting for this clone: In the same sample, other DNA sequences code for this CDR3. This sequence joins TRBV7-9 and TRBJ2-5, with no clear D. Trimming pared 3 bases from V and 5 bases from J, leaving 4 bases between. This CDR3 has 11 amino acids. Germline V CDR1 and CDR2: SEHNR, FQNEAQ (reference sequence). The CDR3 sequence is CASSFSETQYF. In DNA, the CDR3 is TGTGCCAGCAGCTTTTCTGAGACCCAGTACTTC. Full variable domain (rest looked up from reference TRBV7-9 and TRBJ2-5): DTGVSQNPRHKITKRGQNVTFRCDPISEHNRLYWYRQTLGQGPEFLTYFQNEAQLEKSRLLSDRFSAERPKGSFSTLEIQRTEQGDSAMYLCASSFSETQYFGPGTRLLVL.

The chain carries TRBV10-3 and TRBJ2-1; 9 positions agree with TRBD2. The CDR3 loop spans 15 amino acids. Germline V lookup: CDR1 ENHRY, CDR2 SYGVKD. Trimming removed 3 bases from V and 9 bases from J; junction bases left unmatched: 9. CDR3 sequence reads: CAISDIAGAATEQFF. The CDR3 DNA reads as TGTGCCATCAGTGACATAGCGGGAGCTGCCACTGAGCAGTTCTTC.

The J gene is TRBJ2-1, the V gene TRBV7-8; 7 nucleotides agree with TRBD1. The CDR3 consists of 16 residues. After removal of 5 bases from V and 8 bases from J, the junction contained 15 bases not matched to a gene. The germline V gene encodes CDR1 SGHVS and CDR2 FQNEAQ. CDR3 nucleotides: TGTGCCAGCAGCATAGGACAGGACTTCCGATCTGATGAGCAGTTCTTC. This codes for CASSIGQDFRSDEQFF.

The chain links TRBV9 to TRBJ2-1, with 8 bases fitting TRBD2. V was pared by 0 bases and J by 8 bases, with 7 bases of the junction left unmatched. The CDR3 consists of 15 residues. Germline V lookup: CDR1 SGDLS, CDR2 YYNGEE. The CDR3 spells CASSVASAGGHEQFF. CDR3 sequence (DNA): TGTGCCAGCAGCGTAGCTTCGGCGGGAGGTCATGAGCAGTTCTTC.

DNA for the CDR3: TGTGCCAGTAGTATCCGGGGGGCTCGAACAGATACGCAGTATTTT. Protein product: CASSIRGARTDTQYF. This chain joins TRBV19 and TRBJ2-3, with D possibly being TRBD2 (7 bases). CDR1 and CDR2 (germline): LNHDA, SQIVND (reference sequence). The V end lost 3 bases, the J end lost 3 bases, and 13 bases lay between the germline ends. CDR3 length: 15 amino acids.

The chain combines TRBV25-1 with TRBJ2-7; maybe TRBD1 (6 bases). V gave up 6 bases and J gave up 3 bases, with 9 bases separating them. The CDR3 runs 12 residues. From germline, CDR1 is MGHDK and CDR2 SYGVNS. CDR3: CASSNRDYEQYF. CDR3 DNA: TGTGCCAGCAGCAACAGGGACTACGAGCAGTACTTC.

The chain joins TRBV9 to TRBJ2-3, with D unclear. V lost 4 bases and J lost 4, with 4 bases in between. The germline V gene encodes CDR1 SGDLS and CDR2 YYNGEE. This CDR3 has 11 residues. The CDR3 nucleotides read TGTGCCAGCAGCAGGGCAGATACGCAGTATTTT. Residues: CASSRADTQYF.

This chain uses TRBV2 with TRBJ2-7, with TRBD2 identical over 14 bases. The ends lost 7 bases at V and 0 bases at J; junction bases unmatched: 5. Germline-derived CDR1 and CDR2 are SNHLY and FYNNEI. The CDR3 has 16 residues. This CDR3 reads CASTWTSGRPSYEQYF. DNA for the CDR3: TGTGCCAGCACTTGGACTAGCGGGAGGCCCTCCTACGAGCAGTACTTC.

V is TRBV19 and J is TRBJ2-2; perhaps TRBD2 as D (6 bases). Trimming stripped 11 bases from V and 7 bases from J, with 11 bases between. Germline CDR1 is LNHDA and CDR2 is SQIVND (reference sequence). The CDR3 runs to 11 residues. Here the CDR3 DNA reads TGTGCCGCCGGGGGAGGCGGGGAGCTGTTTTTT. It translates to CAAGGGGELFF. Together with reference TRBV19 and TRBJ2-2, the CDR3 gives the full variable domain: DGGITQSPKYLFRKEGQNVTLSCEQNLNHDAMYWYRQDPGQGLRLIYYSQIVNDFQKGDIAEGYSVSREKKESFPLTVTSAQKNPTAFYLCAAGGGGELFFGEGSRLTVL.

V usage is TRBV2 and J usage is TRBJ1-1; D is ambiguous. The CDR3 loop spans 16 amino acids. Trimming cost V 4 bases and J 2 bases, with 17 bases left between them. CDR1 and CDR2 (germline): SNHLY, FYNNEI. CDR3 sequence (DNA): TGTGCCAGCAGTGCCCCCCGGTGGTGGGTTAACACTGAAGCTTTCTTT. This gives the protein CASSAPRWWVNTEAFF.

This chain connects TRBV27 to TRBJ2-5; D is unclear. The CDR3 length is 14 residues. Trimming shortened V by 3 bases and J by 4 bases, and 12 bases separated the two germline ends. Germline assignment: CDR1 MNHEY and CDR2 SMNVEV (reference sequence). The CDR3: CASSFQAHAETQYF. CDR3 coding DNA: TGTGCCAGCAGTTTCCAAGCCCACGCAGAGACCCAGTACTTC.

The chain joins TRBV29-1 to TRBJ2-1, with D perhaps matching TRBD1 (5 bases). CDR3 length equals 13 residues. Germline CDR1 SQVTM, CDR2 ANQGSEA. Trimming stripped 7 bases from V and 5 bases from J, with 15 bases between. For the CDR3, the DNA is TGCAGCGCTCTGAGCCAGGGCAACAATGAGCAGTTCTTC. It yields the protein CSALSQGNNEQFF.

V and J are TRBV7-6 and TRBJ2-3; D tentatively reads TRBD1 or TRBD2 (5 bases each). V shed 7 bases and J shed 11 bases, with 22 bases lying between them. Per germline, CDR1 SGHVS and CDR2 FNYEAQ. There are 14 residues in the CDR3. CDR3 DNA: TGTGCCAGCACCGACGGCACAGCCGGGGACGGGCAGTATTTT. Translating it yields CASTDGTAGDGQYF.

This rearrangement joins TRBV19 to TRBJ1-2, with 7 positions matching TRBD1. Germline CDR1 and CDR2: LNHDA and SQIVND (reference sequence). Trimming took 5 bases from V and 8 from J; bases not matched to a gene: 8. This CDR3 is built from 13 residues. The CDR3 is CASSPDRVGGYTF. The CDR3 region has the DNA TGTGCCAGTAGTCCTGACAGGGTTGGAGGCTACACCTTC.

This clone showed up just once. The DNA for the CDR3 is TGTGCCAGCAGCTTAGGACGGGGGACGAACACCGGGGAGCTGTTTTTT. Translating it yields CASSLGRGTNTGELFF. This rearrangement joins TRBV11-2 to TRBJ2-2, with D perhaps matching TRBD2 (6 bases). Trimming left V 1 base short and J 0 bases short, with 9 bases between. Per the germline V gene, CDR1 is SGHAT and CDR2 is FQNNGV. The CDR3 consists of 16 residues. Drawing the rest from reference TRBV11-2 and TRBJ2-2, the complete variable domain is EAGVAQSPRYKIIEKRQSVAFWCNPISGHATLYWYQQILGQGPKLLIQFQNNGVVDDSQLPKDRFSAERLKGVDSTLKIQPAKLEDSAVYLCASSLGRGTNTGELFFGEGSRLTVL.

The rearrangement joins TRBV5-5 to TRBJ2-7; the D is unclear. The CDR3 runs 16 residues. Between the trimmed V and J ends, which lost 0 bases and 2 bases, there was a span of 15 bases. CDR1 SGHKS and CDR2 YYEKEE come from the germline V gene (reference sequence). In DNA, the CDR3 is TGTGCCAGCAGCTTGGGCAGGCATCACGGCCCCTACGAGCAGTACTTC. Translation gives CASSLGRHHGPYEQYF.

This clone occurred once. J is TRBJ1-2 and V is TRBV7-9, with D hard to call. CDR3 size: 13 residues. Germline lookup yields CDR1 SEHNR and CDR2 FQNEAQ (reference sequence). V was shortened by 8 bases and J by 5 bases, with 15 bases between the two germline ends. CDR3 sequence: CASRGETGYGYTF. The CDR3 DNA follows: TGTGCCAGCCGCGGGGAAACGGGATATGGCTACACCTTC.

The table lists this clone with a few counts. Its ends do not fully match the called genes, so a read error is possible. The chain's CDR3 is CASRLGQGVEAFF. DNA for the CDR3: TGTGCCAGCAGGTTGGGACAGGGGGTGGAAGCTTTCTTT. J is TRBJ1-1 and V is TRBV5-6; 11 bases map to TRBD1. The CDR3 length is 13 residues. Per the germline V gene, CDR1 is SGHDT and CDR2 is YYEEEE.

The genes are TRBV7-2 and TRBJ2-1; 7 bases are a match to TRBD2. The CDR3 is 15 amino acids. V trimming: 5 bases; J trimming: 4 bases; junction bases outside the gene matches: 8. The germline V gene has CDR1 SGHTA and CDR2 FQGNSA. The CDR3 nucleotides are TGTGCCAGCAGCCATTGGGGGGGAAGGTACAATGAGCAGTTCTTC. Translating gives CASSHWGGRYNEQFF.

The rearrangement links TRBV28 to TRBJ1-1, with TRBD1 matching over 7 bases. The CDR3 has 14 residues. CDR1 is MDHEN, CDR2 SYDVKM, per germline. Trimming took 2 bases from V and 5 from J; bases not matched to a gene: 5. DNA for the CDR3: TGTGCCAGCAGTTTACAAGGGGGCACAACTGAAGCTTTCTTT. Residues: CASSLQGGTTEAFF.

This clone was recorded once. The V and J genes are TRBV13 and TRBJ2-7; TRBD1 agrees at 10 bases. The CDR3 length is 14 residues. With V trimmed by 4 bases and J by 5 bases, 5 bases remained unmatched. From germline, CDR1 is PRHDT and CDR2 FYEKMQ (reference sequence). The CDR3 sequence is CASSSRDRGHEQYF. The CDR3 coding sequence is TGTGCCAGCAGCTCCAGGGACAGGGGCCACGAGCAGTACTTC.

CDR3 DNA: TGTGCCAGCAGACTGGGGGGTTCAGATACGCAGTATTTT. It codes for CASRLGGSDTQYF. V gene TRBV4-2 combines with J gene TRBJ2-3; D perhaps matches TRBD2 (6 bases). Trimming cost V 6 bases and J 4 bases, with 11 bases left between them. Germline V lookup: CDR1 LGHNA, CDR2 YNFKEQ. The CDR3 contains 13 residues.